Listed here are 26 T cell receptor beta chains from one sample, sequenced in a study of response to subunit inactivated influenza vaccine. TCRdb independently ran MiXCR on the RT-PCR reads; one entry per CDR3 protein. This table has around 850,000 distinct CDR3 sequences, about 18% appearing once. Sequenced here: PBMCs from blood, sampled 5 days after vaccination. The receptors here all came from a man aged 45-65 years who received an inactivated influenza vaccine.

This clonotype was seen a handful of times. The CDR3 is CASSFDSSSSYEQYF. The CDR3 DNA reads as TGTGCCAGCAGTTTTGATTCCTCCAGCTCCTACGAGCAGTACTTC. This rearrangement joins TRBV27 to TRBJ2-7, with no clear D. Trimming took off 3 bases at V and 0 bases at J, with 12 bases between the two ends. The germline CDR1 and CDR2 sequences are MNHEY and SMNVEV (reference sequence). The CDR3 contains 15 residues.

In this sample, this clonotype turned up a few times. The rearrangement uses TRBV20-1 and TRBJ1-3; possible D gene TRBD1, 5 bases. The length of the CDR3 is 11 residues. Per the germline V gene, CDR1 is DFQATT and CDR2 is SNEGSKA (reference sequence). Trimming took 6 bases from V and 10 from J, leaving 13 bases between them. The chain's CDR3 is CSARGDGTIYF. The CDR3 DNA reads TGCAGTGCCCGAGGGGATGGGACCATATATTTT.

This clonotype was recorded many times. This chain links TRBV29-1 with TRBJ2-3, with unresolved D. Trimming cost V 1 base and J 0 bases, with 8 bases left between them. The germline V gene encodes CDR1 SQVTM and CDR2 ANQGSEA. There are 14 residues in the CDR3. The CDR3 spells CSVEGVDSTDTQYF. The CDR3 region has the DNA TGCAGCGTTGAAGGTGTAGATAGCACAGATACGCAGTATTTT.

The chain couples TRBV7-3 to TRBJ2-7; maybe TRBD1 (6 bases). Between the trimmed V and J ends, which lost 1 base and 8 bases, there was a span of 9 bases. The CDR3 has 12 residues. CDR1 and CDR2 (germline): SGHTA, FQGTGA. The DNA for the CDR3 is TGTGCCAGCAGCTTAAGCAGGGGAAAGCAGTACTTC. This translates into CASSLSRGKQYF.

The gene calls are TRBV3-1 and TRBJ2-1; 8 nucleotides align to TRBD2. J was trimmed by 0 bases and V by 4 bases; bases with no gene match: 11. Germline V gene lookup returns CDR1 LGHDT and CDR2 YNNKEL (reference sequence). This CDR3 is 18 amino acids long. CDR3 amino acids: CASSLGPGLVTSYNEQFF. The CDR3 DNA sequence: TGTGCCAGCAGCCTTGGGCCGGGACTAGTTACCTCCTACAATGAGCAGTTCTTC.

This clonotype was seen a handful of times. The chain has TRBV5-1 and TRBJ1-1; D is perhaps TRBD1 (6 bases). The germline V gene encodes CDR1 SGHRS and CDR2 YFSETQ. CDR3 length equals 16 residues. V lost 0 bases, J lost 6 bases, and 18 bases lay in between. CDR3 region: CASSLVSGGQHAEAFF. For the CDR3, the DNA is TGCGCCAGCAGCTTGGTGTCCGGCGGACAGCACGCTGAAGCTTTCTTT.

There are a few counts of this clonotype. The chain couples TRBV6-1 to TRBJ2-2, with TRBD2 matching over 11 bases. The CDR3 is made up of 18 amino acids. Trimming removed 5 bases from V and 4 bases from J; junction bases left unmatched: 12. Germline CDR1 is MNHNS and CDR2 is SASEGT. CDR3 DNA: TGTGCCAGCAGTACCCTAGCGGGGGGCGCCACGGGCACCGGGGAGCTGTTTTTT. Its protein is CASSTLAGGATGTGELFF.

Concerning this clonotype: Mismatch with germline at one junction end may stem from a read error. This chain joins TRBV24-1 and TRBJ2-1; 11 bases match TRBD2. The germline V gene has CDR1 KGHDR and CDR2 SFDVKD. There are 17 residues in the CDR3. CDR3 in amino acids: CSTSEQGTSGDYNEQFF. CDR3 sequence (DNA): TGTTCCACCAGTGAACAAGGGACTAGCGGAGATTACAATGAGCAGTTCTTC.

The CDR3 spells CASSLGYPDEQFF. The CDR3 DNA follows: TGTGCCAGCAGTCTAGGGTACCCGGATGAGCAGTTCTTC. This sequence joins TRBV12-3 or TRBV12-4 and TRBJ2-1; D not certain. There are 13 residues in the CDR3. Trimming stripped 5 bases from V and 8 bases from J, with 13 bases between.

This clonotype was observed a few times. The chain links TRBV7-9 to TRBJ2-7; 7 positions agree with TRBD1. Trimming at V came to 5 bases and at J to 5 bases, leaving 9 bases not matched to a gene. The CDR3 has 14 amino acids. Germline CDR1 reads SEHNR; CDR2 reads FQNEAQ (reference sequence). The CDR3 DNA is TGTGCCAGCAGCCCCCCCTCGACAGGGCACGAGCAGTACTTC. Protein sequence: CASSPPSTGHEQYF.

A few counts support this clonotype. The chain carries TRBV12-3 or TRBV12-4 and TRBJ1-3; the D is unclear. Trimming shortened V by 5 bases and J by 4 bases, and 6 bases separated the two germline ends. This CDR3 region has 12 residues. As DNA, the CDR3 is TGTGCCAGCAGTATGGTGGGAAACACCATATATTTT. Translation gives CASSMVGNTIYF.

This clonotype appeared a few times. The rearrangement joins TRBV4-3 to TRBJ2-3; 14 bases fit TRBD2. CDR3 size: 17 residues. With 3 bases clipped from V and 3 bases from J, the junction kept 5 bases outside the gene matches. Germline V gene lookup returns CDR1 LGHNA and CDR2 YSLEER. The chain's CDR3 is CASSHRLAGGPTDTQYF. The CDR3 region has the DNA TGCGCCAGCAGCCATCGACTAGCGGGAGGGCCGACAGATACGCAGTATTTT.

This clonotype was picked up a small number of times. This rearrangement joins TRBV3-1 to TRBJ2-7, with a tentative D call TRBD1 (6 bases). The CDR3 loop spans 14 amino acids. V was shortened by 3 bases and J by 0 bases, with 9 bases between the two germline ends. The germline gives CDR1 LGHDT, CDR2 YNNKEL (reference sequence). The CDR3: CASSHGQYSYEQYF. In DNA form, the CDR3 reads TGTGCCAGCAGCCATGGACAGTACTCCTACGAGCAGTACTTC.

The sample holds many counts of this clonotype. V usage is TRBV7-3 and J usage is TRBJ2-1, with 14 positions matching TRBD2. V was pared by 5 bases and J by 8 bases, with 5 bases of the junction left unmatched. From germline, CDR1 is SGHTA and CDR2 FQGTGA. The CDR3 has 15 residues. DNA of the CDR3: TGTGCCAGCAGCCCGGGACTAGCGGGAGTGGATGAGCAGTTCTTC. As protein: CASSPGLAGVDEQFF.

The chain links TRBV29-1 to TRBJ2-1, with D possibly matching TRBD1 (6 bases). The CDR3 consists of 16 residues. CDR1 SQVTM and CDR2 ANQGSEA come from the germline V gene. V was pared by 7 bases and J by 0 bases, with 19 bases between. In nucleotides, the CDR3 is TGCAGCGCCAAGGGGGTTGGGATCTACTCCTACAATGAGCAGTTCTTC. Residues: CSAKGVGIYSYNEQFF.

This chain uses TRBV18 with TRBJ1-3, with a weak D call TRBD1 (5 bases). With 0 bases removed from V and 0 bases from J, the gap between germline ends came to 12 bases. Looked up from germline, CDR1 is KGHSH and CDR2 is LQKENI. CDR3 length: 17 residues. The CDR3 bases are TGTGCCAGCTCACCACCAGGGGCCCCGAGCTCTGGAAACACCATATATTTT. Translation: CASSPPGAPSSGNTIYF.

This clonotype was detected many times. The chain employs TRBV12-3 or TRBV12-4 and TRBJ2-2; 12 positions agree with TRBD2. There are 15 residues in the CDR3. Trimming cost V 6 bases and J 7 bases; bases outside gene matches: 6. The CDR3 spells CASSTLAGGFGELFF. The DNA of the CDR3 is TGTGCCAGCAGCACCCTAGCGGGAGGGTTCGGGGAGCTGTTTTTT.

The rearrangement links TRBV4-3 to TRBJ1-2; a possible D gene is TRBD1 (6 bases). The CDR3 is made up of 15 amino acids. V was clipped by 2 bases and J by 5 bases, with 15 bases between them. The germline V gene encodes CDR1 LGHNA and CDR2 YSLEER. The CDR3 sequence: CASSQTQLQGYGYTF. In DNA, the CDR3 is TGCGCCAGCAGCCAAACTCAACTACAGGGTTATGGCTACACCTTC.

This clonotype was counted only a few times. The gene calls are TRBV6-1 and TRBJ2-1; D not certain. Trimming shortened V by 6 bases and J by 5 bases, and 14 bases separated the two germline ends. CDR3 length equals 14 residues. CDR1 and CDR2 from the germline V gene are MNHNS and SASEGT. The CDR3 DNA is TGTGCCAGCAGCCCTTATTACTTAAACAATGAGCAGTTCTTC. Translating it yields CASSPYYLNNEQFF.

The chain uses TRBV12-3 or TRBV12-4 and TRBJ1-3; TRBD1 might be the D (5 bases). The ends were cut back, 2 bases at V and 3 bases at J, with 8 bases in the middle. This CDR3 spans 14 amino acids. CDR3 region: CASSLRGIGNTIYF. The CDR3 nucleotides are TGTGCCAGCAGTTTAAGGGGTATTGGAAACACCATATATTTT.

The J gene is TRBJ2-3, the V gene TRBV14; the D is unclear. The CDR3 contains 13 residues. V was pared by 4 bases and J by 6 bases, with 11 bases between. Germline V lookup: CDR1 SGHDN, CDR2 FVKESK. CDR3 loop: CASSRGRRDTQYF. The CDR3 DNA reads TGTGCCAGCAGCCGAGGCCGCCGGGATACGCAGTATTTT.

The chain has TRBV12-3 or TRBV12-4 and TRBJ2-7, with D uncertain. With 3 bases removed from V and 4 bases from J, the gap between germline ends came to 10 bases. The CDR3 is 13 amino acids. CDR3: CASSLLVAYEQYF. In DNA form, the CDR3 reads TGTGCCAGCAGTTTGCTAGTTGCGTACGAGCAGTACTTC.

The rearrangement uses TRBV20-1 and TRBJ2-3, with D possibly being TRBD2 (6 bases). V lost 4 bases and J lost 2, with 16 bases in between. Germline V gives CDR1 DFQATT, CDR2 SNEGSKA (reference sequence). The CDR3 covers 15 residues. This chain's CDR3 is CSAKWLAANTDTQYF. The DNA for the CDR3 is TGCAGTGCTAAGTGGTTAGCGGCCAACACAGATACGCAGTATTTT.

The V call is TRBV6-2 or TRBV6-3, the J call TRBJ2-5, with D perhaps TRBD2 (5 bases). Germline V gene lookup returns CDR1 MNHEY and CDR2 SVGEGT. The CDR3 is 13 amino acids. V was pared by 2 bases and J by 13 bases, with 17 bases between. The CDR3 reads CASSYRESTFRYF. CDR3 nucleotides: TGTGCCAGCAGTTACAGGGAGAGTACCTTTCGGTACTTC.

V and J are TRBV28 and TRBJ2-2; 7 bases agree with TRBD2. CDR1 MDHEN and CDR2 SYDVKM come from the germline V gene. After removal of 9 bases from V and 6 bases from J, the junction contained 16 bases not matched to a gene. The CDR3 is 16 residues long. The CDR3 spells CASSSRGRAFPGELFF. CDR3 bases: TGTGCCAGTTCCTCCCGGGGGAGGGCCTTTCCCGGGGAGCTGTTTTTT.

The V gene is TRBV6-1, the J gene TRBJ1-5; 7 nucleotides agree with TRBD1. Per germline, CDR1 MNHNS and CDR2 SASEGT. V shed 7 bases and J 4 bases; nucleotides not matched to a gene: 10. The CDR3 extends over 15 amino acids. CDR3 DNA: TGTGCCAGCACCCGGGAGGGGGCGGGTAATCAGCCCCAGCATTTT. Translation gives CASTREGAGNQPQHF.